Listed below are T cell receptor beta chains from one sample, sequenced in a study of shared clonotypes between healthy human individuals. The method was immunoSEQ multiplex PCR; TCRdb's version includes in-frame clones alone and lacks a portion of them. The sample includes roughly 2.4 million clones, approximately 96% of them seen just once. Sequences were obtained from naive CD4+ T cells sorted from blood. All receptors derive from a man in his late teens or twenties in good health. The conserved cysteine and the conserved F or W are not part of the CDR3 here.

14 TRBJ2-3 TRBV27 ASSFGGAVGTDTQY
11 TRBJ1-1 TRBV7-3 ASSLGGAEEAF
11 TRBJ1-5 TRBV2 ASRRDGNQPQH
11 TRBJ2-7 TRBV10-2 ATTGTITDEQY
12 TRBJ1-5 TRBV7-2 ASSLGGRLAPQH
14 TRBJ1-2 TRBV6-5 ASSYEGTKTNYGYT
15 TRBJ2-7 TRBV5-1 ASSPGTSGALSYEQY
11 TRBJ2-7 TRBV4-3 ASGPGQTYEQY
12 TRBJ2-7 TRBV7-9 ASSALTGAREQY
9 TRBJ2-7 TRBV28 ASSLRYEQY
13 TRBJ1-4 TRBV28 ASSDTGGSNEKLF
15 TRBJ1-6 TRBV19 ASSPYPDAKYNSPLH
12 TRBJ2-7 TRBV7-8 ASSFQGQGNEQY
11 TRBJ1-2 TRBV9 ASSVGGQGRNT
11 TRBJ1-2 TRBV30 AWSAGTNHGYT
13 TRBJ2-1 TRBV6-1 ASSEGQGLYNEQF
18 TRBJ1-5 TRBV19 ASSIGFLWGQGDSNQPQH